These T cell receptor beta chains were read from a single sample in a study of patients and donors after allogeneic stem cell transplantation. A single record per CDR3 protein comes from TCRdb applying MiXCR to the RT-PCR reads. The table lists about 960,000 distinct CDR3 sequences, around 17% of them singletons. Sequencing input: blood, either unsorted or a sorted T cell fraction (not recorded which). The receptors were gathered from a human donor who was either an allogeneic HSCT recipient or a stem cell or donor lymphocyte infusion donor (not recorded which). It is not recorded whose cells these are; they may come from a transplant donor. Both conserved end residues are part of each CDR3. D genes are given only for firm matches. The listing skips clone size in some rows; elsewhere it reads once, few, many or a size class.

j_gene | v_gene | abundance | d_gene | CDR3nt | CDR3aa
TRBJ1-5 | TRBV6-1 | few | TRBD1 | TGTGCCAGCAGTGAAGAGAAGAGGACAGGGCCGCAGCCCCAGCATTTT | CASSEEKRTGPQPQHF
TRBJ1-1 | TRBV7-9 | few | . | TGTGCCAGCAGCTTAGCACAGGGAGGCTCTGAAGCTTTCTTT | CASSLAQGGSEAFF
TRBJ1-4 | TRBV27 | few | . | TGTGCCAGCAGTGGATTGGGCTTAGAGGAAAAACTGTTTTTT | CASSGLGLEEKLFF
TRBJ2-7 | TRBV5-1 | few | TRBD2 | TGCGCCAGTTCTAGCGGGAGGGGACCCTCCGAGCAGTACTTC | CASSSGRGPSEQYF
TRBJ1-1 | TRBV12-3/TRBV12-4 | . | TRBD1 | TGTGCCAGCAGTCACTACAGGGGTTGGACTGAAGCTTTCTTT | CASSHYRGWTEAFF
TRBJ2-1 | TRBV19 | . | TRBD2 | TGTGCCAGTAGTGCCAGACTAGCGGGAGGGCCATGGAATGAGCAGTTCTTC | CASSARLAGGPWNEQFF
TRBJ2-7 | TRBV30 | . | TRBD1 | TGTGCCTGGAGTAGGGGGCTTAACTACGAGCAGTACTTC | CAWSRGLNYEQYF
TRBJ1-2 | TRBV29-1 | many | . | TGCAGCGTCGCCGATGGACTGGCGAGGCAGGGCTACACCTTC | CSVADGLARQGYTF
TRBJ2-3 | TRBV9 | . | . | TGTGCCAGCAGCGGGGGGGCCAGGACAGATACGCAGTATTTT | CASSGGARTDTQYF
TRBJ1-2 | TRBV7-8 | . | . | TGTGCCAGCAGCCACGCACACCCTTATGGCTACACCTTC | CASSHAHPYGYTF
TRBJ2-3 | TRBV29-1 | . | TRBD1 | TGCAGCGTTGGTTGGGACAGGGCCACAGATACGCAGTATTTT | CSVGWDRATDTQYF
TRBJ1-5 | TRBV20-1 | . | . | TGCAGTGCTAGAGTATTCACACTTAGCAATCAGCCCCAGCATTTT | CSARVFTLSNQPQHF
TRBJ2-7 | TRBV12-3/TRBV12-4 | few | . | TGTGCCAGCAGTCAAGGGACAAACTACGAGCAGTACTTC | CASSQGTNYEQYF
TRBJ1-3 | TRBV20-1 | few | TRBD1 | TGCAGTGTAACAGGGGCTGGAAACACCATATATTTT | CSVTGAGNTIYF
TRBJ2-7 | TRBV6-2/TRBV6-3 | few | TRBD2 | TGTGCCAGCAGTTTCAGCGGGAGGGGCTCCTACGAGCAGTACTTC | CASSFSGRGSYEQYF
TRBJ2-3 | TRBV5-6 | . | . | TGTGCCAGCAGCCCGTCGGCGAGAGGAGACACAGATACGCAGTATTTT | CASSPSARGDTDTQYF
TRBJ1-2 | TRBV28 | few | . | TGTGCCAGCAGTTTTCCTGAGCTGGGTCAACGGGACGGGGGGTATGGCTACACCTTC | CASSFPELGQRDGGYGYTF
TRBJ2-7 | TRBV18 | once | . | TGTGCCAGCTCACCAGGACATTCGAAGGGCGAGCAGTACTTC | CASSPGHSKGEQYF
TRBJ1-1 | TRBV28 | . | . | TGTGCCAGCCATTTCCGCGGGGGGTTAACTGAAGCTTTCTTT | CASHFRGGLTEAFF
TRBJ1-3 | TRBV7-2 | many | . | TGTGCCAGCAGCTTATGGAGCGGGAGTGACACCATATATTTT | CASSLWSGSDTIYF
TRBJ2-1 | TRBV10-2 | . | . | TGCGCCAGCATCCAGGACTCAAGTGGCTCCTACAATGAGCAGTTCTTC | CASIQDSSGSYNEQFF
TRBJ1-1 | TRBV28 | many | . | TGTGCCAGCAGGCACGATATGACTGGAGCAGCTTTCTTT | CASRHDMTGAAFF
TRBJ2-1 | TRBV12-3/TRBV12-4 | . | TRBD1 | TGTGCCAGCACTAAGGGACAGGGGTTTGTGAATGAGCAGTTCTTC | CASTKGQGFVNEQFF
TRBJ1-2 | TRBV15 | . | TRBD1 | TGTGCCACCAGCAGAGGTACAGGGGGCGCGTCAGGCGGTGGCTACACCTTC | CATSRGTGGASGGGYTF
TRBJ1-1 | TRBV5-1 | . | TRBD1 | TGCGCCAGCAGCGGACAGGGAAAAATCACTGAAGCTTTCTTT | CASSGQGKITEAFF
TRBJ1-2 | TRBV20-1 | . | TRBD1 | TGCAGTGCTAGAGATCTGCGGTCAGGGGGCGCCTATGGCTACACCTTC | CSARDLRSGGAYGYTF
TRBJ1-2 | TRBV6-1 | . | . | TGTGCCAGCAGTCACCTGTCGGAGGGGTATGGCTACACCTTC | CASSHLSEGYGYTF
TRBJ2-5 | TRBV7-8 | . | . | TGTGCCAGCAGCTTAGAACAGGAACTACAAGAGACCCAGTACTTC | CASSLEQELQETQYF
TRBJ1-5 | TRBV20-1 | . | TRBD1 | TGCAGTGCTAGGGGGACAGGGGGTATCAATCAGCCCCAGCATTTT | CSARGTGGINQPQHF
TRBJ1-1 | TRBV27 | . | . | TGTGCCAGCAGTTTAGGGGCCATGTCGAACACTGAAGCTTTCTTT | CASSLGAMSNTEAFF
TRBJ2-1 | TRBV7-2 | many | . | TGTGCCAGCAACCGGGACTTGTACAATGAGCAGTTCTTC | CASNRDLYNEQFF
TRBJ1-1 | TRBV10-3 | few | TRBD1 | TGTGCCACCTCCGGGACAGTGCTGAAGAACACTGAAGCTTTCTTT | CATSGTVLKNTEAFF
TRBJ2-5 | TRBV20-1 | . | . | TGCAGTGCAAAGAGGTTGGAGGGGGCAGAAGAGACCCAGTACTTC | CSAKRLEGAEETQYF
TRBJ2-1 | TRBV20-1 | . | TRBD2 | TGCAGTGTGGTGTTCCGGGGCGGGAGGGCCTACAATGAGCAGTTCTTC | CSVVFRGGRAYNEQFF
TRBJ1-4 | TRBV6-5 | . | . | TGTGCCAGCAGTTACTCGACGGACCAAAATGAAAAACTGTTTTTT | CASSYSTDQNEKLFF
TRBJ2-2 | TRBV12-3/TRBV12-4 | . | TRBD2 | TGTGCCAGCAGTCACCGGCGGGGAGGGATAAATTCGTACACCGGGGAGCTGTTTTTT | CASSHRRGGINSYTGELFF
TRBJ2-7 | TRBV6-2/TRBV6-3 | . | TRBD2 | TGTGCCAGCAGTTACTCGCGGGGGAAAATCTACGAGCAGTACTTC | CASSYSRGKIYEQYF
TRBJ1-1 | TRBV20-1 | few | . | TGCAGACCCGAGTTGGACTCCCTTAACACTGAAGCTTTCTTT | CRPELDSLNTEAFF
TRBJ2-7 | TRBV6-5 | . | . | TGTGCCAGCAGTTATAGTTTAGGGACTGAAGTTTACGAGCAGTACTTC | CASSYSLGTEVYEQYF
TRBJ1-1 | TRBV30 | few | TRBD1 | TGTGCCTGGAGTGTACGACGGGCAGGGGGGAACACTGAAGCTTTCTTT | CAWSVRRAGGNTEAFF
TRBJ2-7 | TRBV12-3/TRBV12-4 | few | . | TGTGCCAGCAGTTTAGCGAGGTCCCTTGGGTACGAGCAGTACTTC | CASSLARSLGYEQYF
TRBJ2-2 | TRBV21-1 | . | . | TGTGCCAGCAGCAAAGTCCCCAGGGCGAACACCGGGGAGCTGTTTTTT | CASSKVPRANTGELFF
TRBJ2-7 | TRBV5-6 | . | . | TGTGCCAGCAGCTTGCGGGTCGGCCCGGCCTACGAGCAGTACTTC | CASSLRVGPAYEQYF
TRBJ1-1 | TRBV6-1 | few | TRBD1 | TGTGCCAGCAACCCGACAGGGTATGGTGAAGCTTTCTTT | CASNPTGYGEAFF
TRBJ1-5 | TRBV2 | . | . | TGTGCCAGCAGTGGGGGACGGACTAGCAATCAGCCCCAGCATTTT | CASSGGRTSNQPQHF
TRBJ1-1 | TRBV27 | . | . | TGTGCCAGCAGTTACGCGATGAACACTGAAGCTTTCTTT | CASSYAMNTEAFF
TRBJ2-5 | TRBV9 | . | TRBD2 | TGTGCCAGCAGCGTAGGACTAGCGGGGGGGCCCGGGGAGACCCAGTACTTC | CASSVGLAGGPGETQYF
TRBJ1-1 | TRBV5-1 | few | . | TGCGCCAGCAACCATCGTCAGGGTAGGAACACTGAAGCTTTCTTT | CASNHRQGRNTEAFF
TRBJ2-3 | TRBV7-3 | . | TRBD2 | TGTGCCAGCAGCTTAGGTAGCGGGGCTAGCACAGATACGCAGTATTTT | CASSLGSGASTDTQYF